Below, one TCR beta chain is given with its context. Its cognate antigen is unknown. The CDR3 consists of 14 residues. In germline, CDR1 is SGHDT, CDR2 YYEEEE. With 4 bases removed from V and 3 bases from J, the gap between germline ends came to 13 bases. The source of the sample is a study of cytomegalovirus exposure and HLA in healthy donors. Healthy people donating bone marrow made up the donors. The PCR contained 60 Vbeta and 13 Jbeta primers. TCRdb's table, derived via immunoSEQ multiplex PCR, lists solely in-frame clones and lacks some. The sample holds around 180,000 clones, under 85% seen once. Study conclusions and caveats: The authors later linked a missense DCLRE1C variant to TCR beta V- and J-gene trimming. Presence/absence analyses supposed approximately even sequencing depth among donors. In a later analysis, TCR association rates varied by HLA locus: DRB1 most, HLA-C fewest.

The source material was PBMCs. This receptor was obtained from a man between 18 and 35 years old in good health and CMV-seronegative. V and J are TRBV5-6 and TRBJ2-5; weak D call: TRBD2 (6 bases). The CDR3 spells CASSDGGGEETQYF. The CDR3 nucleotides read TGTGCCAGCAGCGACGGGGGTGGGGAAGAGACCCAGTACTTC. The whole variable domain, remainder taken from reference TRBV5-6 and TRBJ2-5, is DAGVTQSPTHLIKTRGQQVTLRCSPKSGHDTVSWYQQALGQGPQFIFQYYEEEERQRGNFPDRFSGHQFPNYSSELNVNALLLGDSALYLCASSDGGGEETQYFGPGTRLLVL.